The 17 T cell receptor beta chains below were found in one sample sequenced in a study of Graves' ophthalmopathy and Graves' hyperthyroidism. Amplified material comprised TCR beta CDR3 regions derived from RNA transcripts. HTBI primers served in a first-round RT-PCR, which a second-round multiplex PCR followed. MiXCR, applied by TCRdb to the multiplex PCR reads, yields one record per CDR3 protein. The table has about 620,000 distinct CDR3 sequences, approximately 22% seen once. Material for sequencing was peripheral blood. The receptors here all came from a woman younger than 30 with stable Graves' hyperthyroidism. Some clones in this sample may be carry-over from other donors' samples.

About this clonotype: A much bigger clone sits one base away, suggesting this may be a read error. This sequence joins TRBV5-5 and TRBJ2-2; D perhaps matches TRBD2 (6 bases). Germline assignment: CDR1 SGHKS and CDR2 YYEKEE (reference sequence). Trimming took off 4 bases at V and 3 bases at J, with 13 bases between the two ends. The CDR3 runs to 15 residues. CDR3 loop: CASSAGWGDTGELFF. The CDR3 DNA sequence: TGTGCCAGCAGCGCGGGATGGGGCGACACCGGGGAGCTGTTTTTT.

This clonotype was recorded many times. V is TRBV20-1 and J is TRBJ2-7; D is uncertain. V was clipped by 0 bases and J by 3 bases, with 12 bases between them. CDR1 and CDR2 (germline): DFQATT, SNEGSKA (reference sequence). The CDR3 length is 14 residues. DNA for the CDR3: TGCAGTGCTAGAGATGAAAGGCTAGACTACGAGCAGTACTTC. This sequence encodes CSARDERLDYEQYF.

In this sample, this clonotype turned up many times. V usage is TRBV14 and J usage is TRBJ2-7; 9 positions agree with TRBD2. The CDR3 spans 17 residues. Germline values: CDR1 SGHDN, CDR2 FVKESK. V trimming: 0 bases; J trimming: 2 bases; junction bases outside the gene matches: 8. The CDR3 loop reads CASSQDRLAGFTYEQYF. The CDR3 DNA reads as TGTGCCAGCAGCCAAGATCGGCTAGCGGGATTCACCTACGAGCAGTACTTC.

At least ten counts were recorded for this clonotype. This chain joins TRBV25-1 and TRBJ2-7, with D possibly matching TRBD1 (7 bases). There are 13 residues in the CDR3. Trimming cost V 6 bases and J 7 bases, with 16 bases left between them. The germline V gene encodes CDR1 MGHDK and CDR2 SYGVNS. DNA of the CDR3: TGTGCCAGCAGCTGGAGGGACAGTGAGGAGCAGTACTTC. Its translation is CASSWRDSEEQYF.

Ten or more counts support this clonotype. The chain is built from TRBV20-1 and TRBJ2-5; 10 bases fit TRBD2. The CDR3 is made up of 13 amino acids. Germline V gives CDR1 DFQATT, CDR2 SNEGSKA (reference sequence). J was trimmed by 7 bases and V by 6 bases; bases with no gene match: 8. The CDR3 loop is CSASSGGRWTQYF. DNA for the CDR3: TGCAGTGCCAGTAGCGGGGGGCGTTGGACCCAGTACTTC.

At least ten counts were recorded for this clonotype. The chain links TRBV6-1 to TRBJ1-5; D unresolved. This CDR3 is 14 amino acids long. V lost 2 bases and J lost 2, with 7 bases in between. Germline V gives CDR1 MNHNS, CDR2 SASEGT. CDR3 sequence reads: CASSEMWGNQPQHF. DNA for the CDR3: TGTGCCAGCAGTGAAATGTGGGGCAATCAGCCCCAGCATTTT.

In this sample, this clonotype turned up many times. This chain uses TRBV10-3 with TRBJ2-7, with 8 bases matching TRBD2. The CDR3 sequence is 13 residues long. The ends lost 8 bases at V and 3 bases at J; junction bases unmatched: 6. Germline CDR1 reads ENHRY; CDR2 reads SYGVKD. CDR3 sequence reads: CAISSGSIYEQYF. The CDR3 bases are TGTGCCATCTCAAGCGGGAGTATCTACGAGCAGTACTTC.

The chain carries TRBV19 and TRBJ1-1, with 12 bases identical to TRBD1. The CDR3 runs to 16 residues. J lost 4 bases, V lost 5 bases, and 8 bases had no gene match. CDR1 is LNHDA, CDR2 SQIVND, per germline (reference sequence). CDR3 protein: CASSLRDRGPSTEAFF. Written as DNA, the CDR3 is TGTGCCAGTAGTCTCCGGGACAGGGGGCCGAGCACTGAAGCTTTCTTT.

This clonotype was picked up many times. The chain joins TRBV4-1 to TRBJ1-1; TRBD1 aligns across 8 bases. Unmatched junction bases numbered 11, after V lost 2 bases and J lost 6 bases. Germline V gene lookup returns CDR1 MGHRA and CDR2 YSYEKL. The length of the CDR3 is 16 residues. CDR3 coding DNA: TGCGCCAGCAGCCAACCGACCGGGACAGGACTCGCTGAAGCTTTCTTT. Residues: CASSQPTGTGLAEAFF.

This clonotype was observed a handful of times. V usage is TRBV6-1 and J usage is TRBJ2-7; D may be TRBD1 (5 bases). Germline assignment: CDR1 MNHNS and CDR2 SASEGT. This CDR3 spans 12 amino acids. V lost 5 bases and J lost 3, with 8 bases in between. The CDR3 bases are TGTGCCAGCAGTACCAGGGTCTACGAGCAGTACTTC. Encoded protein: CASSTRVYEQYF.

This clonotype was seen many times. This sequence joins TRBV7-2 and TRBJ2-5; TRBD1 is a possible D gene (7 bases). CDR1 and CDR2 (germline): SGHTA, FQGNSA. Trimming removed 6 bases at V and 5 bases at J, with 19 bases between. The CDR3 length is 15 residues. The CDR3 is CASRALEGAGETQYF. The CDR3 nucleotides read TGTGCCAGCAGAGCCTTGGAGGGGGCCGGGGAGACCCAGTACTTC.

At least ten counts were recorded for this clonotype. This rearrangement joins TRBV12-3 or TRBV12-4 to TRBJ2-7; D is unresolved. V dropped 2 bases and J dropped 5 bases, with 4 bases sitting between them. The length of the CDR3 is 11 residues. This CDR3 reads CASSLTHEQYF. In nucleotides, the CDR3 is TGTGCCAGCAGTTTAACCCACGAGCAGTACTTC.

As to this clonotype: Possible read error: a much larger clone is one base away. It is likely a read error, because the conserved phenylalanine at the end of the CDR3 is missing. V usage is TRBV7-9 and J usage is TRBJ2-3; D could derive from TRBD1 or TRBD2 (5 bases each). This CDR3 spans 12 amino acids. The germline gives CDR1 SEHNR, CDR2 FQNEAQ (reference sequence). Trimming stripped 5 bases from V and 7 bases from J, with 10 bases between. The CDR3 region has the DNA TGTGCCAGCAGCCCGGGGCTTAATACGCAGTATTGT. It yields the protein CASSPGLNTQYC.

This clonotype was counted ten times or more. The rearrangement uses TRBV6-1 and TRBJ1-3; D ambiguous. CDR1 and CDR2 from the germline V gene are MNHNS and SASEGT. V was shortened by 1 base and J by 0 bases, with 10 bases between the two germline ends. This CDR3 region has 16 residues. The CDR3 region is CASSEGELSSGNTIYF. The CDR3 region has the DNA TGTGCCAGCAGTGAAGGGGAGCTGAGCTCTGGAAACACCATATATTTT.

Many counts were recorded for this clonotype. The chain has TRBV5-1 and TRBJ2-2; 7 nucleotides match TRBD1. This CDR3 comprises 16 residues. Trimming at V came to 4 bases and at J to 4 bases, leaving 10 bases not matched to a gene. The germline V gene has CDR1 SGHRS and CDR2 YFSETQ. In DNA, the CDR3 is TGCGCCAGCAGCATCCCGACAGGGTCTGGCACCGGGGAGCTGTTTTTT. The encoded protein is CASSIPTGSGTGELFF.

This clonotype was recorded many times. CDR3 residues: CASRVTAGVGYEQYF. CDR3 nucleotide sequence: TGCGCCAGCAGGGTTACGGCGGGAGTCGGGTACGAGCAGTACTTC. V gene TRBV10-2 combines with J gene TRBJ2-7, with 7 bases aligning to TRBD2. Germline V gene sequence: CDR1 WSHSY, CDR2 SAAADI. CDR3 length: 15 amino acids. Unmatched junction bases numbered 12, after V lost 6 bases and J lost 4 bases.

This clonotype was detected ten times or more. The chain is built from TRBV6-1 and TRBJ1-5; D uncertain. Germline CDR1 and CDR2: MNHNS and SASEGT. Trimming removed 2 bases from V and 6 bases from J, with 14 bases in between. The length of the CDR3 is 15 residues. CDR3 sequence: CASSELRQIGQPQHF. The CDR3 DNA is TGTGCCAGCAGTGAATTAAGACAAATTGGTCAGCCCCAGCATTTT.